This T cell receptor beta chain was sequenced for a study of T cell responses to AZD1222 COVID-19 vaccine. General observations from the study: Without day 14 samples, only post-peak T cell repertoires were studied. AZD1222 recipients seropositive at baseline numbered only five to seven. A mostly white British donor set with more females was recruited, and clonal diversity was possibly underestimated.

Trimming at V came to 0 bases and at J to 8 bases, leaving 8 bases not matched to a gene. The CDR3 contains 16 residues. Germline V gene data show CDR1 as SGHRS and CDR2 as YFSETQ. Assay: immunoSEQ multiplex PCR; the TCRdb copy retains only in-frame clones and omits some. The data hold about 140,000 clones, with about 90% observed a single time. For this clone: Its antigen is still unknown.

The specimen comprised peripheral blood, sampled 28 days after the second dose of the MenACWY control vaccine. The sequence derives from an adult who received the MenACWY meningococcal vaccine as a control. V is TRBV5-1 and J is TRBJ1-4, with 9 bases lining up with TRBD1. The CDR3 region is CASSLAAGTGYEKLFF. The CDR3 nucleotides are TGCGCCAGCAGCTTGGCCGCCGGGACAGGGTACGAAAAACTGTTTTTT.